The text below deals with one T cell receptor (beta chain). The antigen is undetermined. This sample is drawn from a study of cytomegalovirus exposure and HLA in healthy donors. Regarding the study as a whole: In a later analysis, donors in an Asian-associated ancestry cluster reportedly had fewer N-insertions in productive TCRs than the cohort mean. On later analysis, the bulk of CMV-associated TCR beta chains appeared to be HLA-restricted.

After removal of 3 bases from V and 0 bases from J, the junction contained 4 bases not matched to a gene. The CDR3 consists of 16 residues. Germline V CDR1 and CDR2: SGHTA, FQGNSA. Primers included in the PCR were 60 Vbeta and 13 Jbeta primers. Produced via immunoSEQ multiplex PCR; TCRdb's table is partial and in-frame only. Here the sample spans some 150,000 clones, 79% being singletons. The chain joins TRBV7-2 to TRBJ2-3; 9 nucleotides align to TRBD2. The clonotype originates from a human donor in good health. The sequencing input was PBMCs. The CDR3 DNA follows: TGTGCCAGCAGCTTTAGCGGGGGCCCTAGCACAGATACGCAGTATTTT. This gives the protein CASSFSGGPSTDTQYF.